The TCR beta chain under discussion was sequenced for a study of blood T cells in healthy people across ages. The CDR3 totals 14 residues. Per germline, CDR1 KGHDR and CDR2 SFDVKD. V lost 1 base and J lost 4, with 8 bases in between. The study's findings and limits: More naive CD4+ cells and higher diversity marked long-lived donors relative to aged donors.

A note on this clonotype: Its antigen is currently unknown.

Together with a sample-barcoded 5' primer, a J-beta primer mix was included in a second PCR lasting roughly 6 to 12 cycles. TCRdb re-called the 5' RACE reads through MiXCR, storing one row per CDR3 protein. The sample has 600,000 to 850,000 distinct CDR3 sequences, 20% to 25% seen once. The same data also went into a second study, on T cells of mothers and their children. In that study: Three mothers and their six children, all healthy Caucasians, donated. The authors found no persistent microchimeric T cell clones.

Sequenced material: blood. The origin of this receptor is a boy younger than 18 in good health. The J gene is TRBJ2-3, the V gene TRBV24-1; D is unclear. Here the CDR3 DNA reads TGTGCCACCAGTGATTTTAACAGTCCAGATACGCAGTATTTT. Protein product: CATSDFNSPDTQYF.